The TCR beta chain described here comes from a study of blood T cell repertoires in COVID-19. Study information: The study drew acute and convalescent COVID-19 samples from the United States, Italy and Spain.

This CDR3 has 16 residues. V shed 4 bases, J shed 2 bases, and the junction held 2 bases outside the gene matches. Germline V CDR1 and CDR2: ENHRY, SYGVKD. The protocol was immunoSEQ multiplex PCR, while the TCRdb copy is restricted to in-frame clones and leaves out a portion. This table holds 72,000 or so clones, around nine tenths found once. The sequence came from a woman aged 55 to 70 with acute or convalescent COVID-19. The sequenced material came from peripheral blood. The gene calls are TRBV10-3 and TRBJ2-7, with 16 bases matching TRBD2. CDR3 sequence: CAISVGTSGGAYEQYF. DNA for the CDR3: TGTGCCATCAGTGTGGGGACTAGCGGGGGGGCCTACGAGCAGTACTTC.